Listed below are T cell receptor beta chains from one sample, sequenced in a study of cytomegalovirus exposure and HLA in healthy donors. Some clones are missing from TCRdb's copy, which holds only in-frame ones; the method was immunoSEQ multiplex PCR. Among around 170,000 clones listed, approximately 79% were seen once. The sequenced sample consisted of PBMCs. These receptor sequences come from a man aged 40-55 years in good health and CMV-seropositive. The CDR3 runs from the conserved cysteine through the conserved F or W.

V	J	CDR3
TRBV5-8	TRBJ1-1	CASSLGQGAAEAFF
TRBV25-1	TRBJ1-2	CASSVGSYGYTF
TRBV4-3	TRBJ2-7	CASSQDLGPEQYF
TRBV19	TRBJ1-1	CASSIVATENTEAFF
TRBV7-9	TRBJ1-4	CASSLAGGSNEKLFF
TRBV21-1	TRBJ1-2	CASSNASPGYDYGYTF
TRBV5-1	TRBJ1-1	CASSLVQGAQSEAFF
TRBV6-1	TRBJ1-1	CASSEVRNTEAFF
TRBV7-2	TRBJ1-4	CASSLRSFNEKLFF
TRBV7-6	TRBJ2-5	CASSSRTEGQGLSKTQYF
TRBV7-9	TRBJ2-7	CASSGDTVEQYF
TRBV5-1	TRBJ2-3	CASSLAKRGATDTQYF
TRBV19	TRBJ2-4	CASQSIGGTENIQYF
TRBV5-1	TRBJ2-3	CASSRHGGEVPDTQYF
TRBV6-1	TRBJ1-2	CASSGRGDYGYTF
TRBV19	TRBJ2-5	CASSIQGPETQYF
TRBV7-2	TRBJ2-1	CASSLDSRGYYNEQFF
TRBV19	TRBJ2-1	CASSIGVGEQFF
TRBV4-1	TRBJ1-3	CASSQDRGGRGVGNTIYF
TRBV7-6	TRBJ1-2	CASSSPGQGVYGYTF
TRBV5-1	TRBJ1-4	CASSLGGPEKLFF
TRBV27	TRBJ1-5	CASTSLKGQGINQPQHF
TRBV2	TRBJ2-5	CASSLLAGGGQETQYF
TRBV28	TRBJ2-1	CASSLIGGDNEQFF
TRBV19	TRBJ1-1	CASTLTSRRPEAFF
TRBV18	TRBJ2-7	CASSREDSATYEQYF
TRBV11-2	TRBJ2-4	CASTPGGARNIQYF
TRBV30	TRBJ2-7	CACWGGPPYEQYF
TRBV28	TRBJ2-7	CASSSLPRAYEQYF
TRBV10-3	TRBJ1-4	CASGLREKLFF
TRBV28	TRBJ2-1	CASSLDSSGTPNEQFF
TRBV9	TRBJ2-7	CASSVEGGVGDEQYF
TRBV9	TRBJ1-2	CASSSALGRGEGYTF
TRBV29-1	TRBJ1-4	CSVARGNEKLFF
TRBV7-3	TRBJ2-3	CASSFTGGVGDTQYF
TRBV9	TRBJ1-5	CASSAGQVEQPQHF
TRBV5-8	TRBJ2-4	CASSLGTGTSGNIQYF
TRBV10-3	TRBJ2-5	CAISELHRARETQYF
TRBV7-2	TRBJ2-7	CASSATGVRNYEQYF
TRBV29-1	TRBJ1-6	CSVVLTGDSPLHF
TRBV19	TRBJ2-3	CASRPRQPSTDTQYF
TRBV7-2	-	CASSTGGDYEQYF
TRBV5-1	TRBJ1-2	CASSLKGGEYGYTF
TRBV11-2	TRBJ2-3	CASSFPSGVTDTQYF
TRBV27	TRBJ1-2	CASSRQGSAPYGYTF
TRBV6-5	TRBJ2-1	CASSYSGGGHYNEQFF
TRBV2	TRBJ1-2	CASSELPFGYTF
TRBV6-1	TRBJ2-1	CASSGGLPITGNEQFF
TRBV5-1	TRBJ2-1	CASSLVAGALNEQFF
TRBV6-6	TRBJ1-2	CASSYSSAGGSGYTF
TRBV6-1	TRBJ1-6	CASSAGLQANSPLHF
TRBV7-6	TRBJ2-5	CASSNPGGATHQETQYF
TRBV15	TRBJ1-2	CATSSAQGRRYGYTF
TRBV5-1	TRBJ2-3	CASSLGDFTDTQYF
TRBV7-2	TRBJ2-3	CASSLSGVSTDTQYF
TRBV9	TRBJ2-3	CASSAGGHYADTQYF